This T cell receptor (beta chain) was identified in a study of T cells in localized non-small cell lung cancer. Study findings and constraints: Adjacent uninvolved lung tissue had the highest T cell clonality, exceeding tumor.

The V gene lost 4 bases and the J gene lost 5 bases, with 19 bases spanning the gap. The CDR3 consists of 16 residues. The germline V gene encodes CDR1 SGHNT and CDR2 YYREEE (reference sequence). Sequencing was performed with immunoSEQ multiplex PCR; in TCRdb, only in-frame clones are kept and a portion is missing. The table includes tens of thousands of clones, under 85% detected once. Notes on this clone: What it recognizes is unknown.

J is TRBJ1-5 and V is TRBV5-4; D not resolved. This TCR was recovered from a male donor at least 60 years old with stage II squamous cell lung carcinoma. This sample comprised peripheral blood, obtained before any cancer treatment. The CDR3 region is CASSLRASSGYQPQHF. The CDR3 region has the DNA TGTGCCAGCAGCCTAAGGGCCTCCTCTGGATATCAGCCCCAGCATTTT.